The clone carrying this T cell receptor beta chain showed up just a few times. The V gene lost 3 bases and the J gene lost 3 bases, with 6 bases spanning the gap. Germline CDR1 is DFQATT and CDR2 is SNEGSKA (reference sequence). This CDR3 spans 12 amino acids. As the method for making TCR beta libraries, quantitative 5'-RACE with molecular barcodes was used. Each CDR3 protein gets one entry after TCRdb re-called the 5' RACE reads with MiXCR. The repertoire includes approximately 300,000 distinct CDR3 sequences, 15% to 20% of them detected once, and around 7.8% sits in the top ten. The record originates from a study of CD8 T cells in ankylosing spondylitis.

The specimen was blood, either unsorted or a sorted T cell fraction (not recorded which). The rearrangement uses TRBV20-1 and TRBJ2-4, with no clear D. This TCR came from a male donor with ankylosing spondylitis or in good health (not recorded which). The CDR3 spells CSARGGKNIQYF. The CDR3 region has the DNA TGCAGTGCTAGGGGTGGCAAAAACATTCAGTACTTC.